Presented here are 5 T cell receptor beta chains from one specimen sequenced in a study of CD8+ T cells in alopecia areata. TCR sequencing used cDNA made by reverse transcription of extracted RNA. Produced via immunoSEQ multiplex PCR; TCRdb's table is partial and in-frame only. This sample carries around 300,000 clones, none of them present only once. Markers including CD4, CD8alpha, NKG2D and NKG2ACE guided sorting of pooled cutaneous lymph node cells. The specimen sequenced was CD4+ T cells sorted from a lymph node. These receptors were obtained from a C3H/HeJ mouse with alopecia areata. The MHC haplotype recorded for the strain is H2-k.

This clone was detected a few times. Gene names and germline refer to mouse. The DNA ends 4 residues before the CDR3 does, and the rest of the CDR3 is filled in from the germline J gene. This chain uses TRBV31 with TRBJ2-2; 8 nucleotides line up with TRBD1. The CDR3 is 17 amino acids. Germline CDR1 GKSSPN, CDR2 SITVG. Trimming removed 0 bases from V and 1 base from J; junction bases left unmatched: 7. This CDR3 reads CAWSLPGGAGNTGQLYF. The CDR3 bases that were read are TGTGCCTGGAGTCTACCAGGGGGCGCGGGAAACACCGGG.

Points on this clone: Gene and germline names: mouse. The CDR3 bases that were read are TGTGCCAGCAGTTCGGGACTGGGGGAT. This sequence encodes CASSSGLGD. The whole CDR3 region reads CASSSGLGDEQYF. This chain uses TRBV19 with TRBJ2-7; 11 nucleotides agree with TRBD2. The CDR3 is cut off 4 residues early in the read; its end comes from the germline J gene. Germline-derived CDR1 and CDR2 are FNHDT and SITEND (reference sequence). The CDR3 is 13 amino acids.

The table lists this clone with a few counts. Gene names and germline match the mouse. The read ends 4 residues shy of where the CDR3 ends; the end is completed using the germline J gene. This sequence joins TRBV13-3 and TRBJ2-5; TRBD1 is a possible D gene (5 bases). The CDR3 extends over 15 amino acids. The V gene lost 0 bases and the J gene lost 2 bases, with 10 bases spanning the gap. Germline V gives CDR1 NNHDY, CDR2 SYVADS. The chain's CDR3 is CASSDARVGQDTQYF. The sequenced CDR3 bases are TGTGCCAGCAGTGATGCCAGGGTGGGCCAAGAC.

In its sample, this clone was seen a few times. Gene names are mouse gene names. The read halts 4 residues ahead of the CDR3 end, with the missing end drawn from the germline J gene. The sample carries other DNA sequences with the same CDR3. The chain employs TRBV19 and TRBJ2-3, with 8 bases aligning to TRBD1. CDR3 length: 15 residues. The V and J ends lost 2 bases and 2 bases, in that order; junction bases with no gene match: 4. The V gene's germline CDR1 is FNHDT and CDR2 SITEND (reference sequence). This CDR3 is CASSIRRGHAETLYF. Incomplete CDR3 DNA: TGTGCCAGCAGTATCCGCAGGGGGCATGCAGAA.

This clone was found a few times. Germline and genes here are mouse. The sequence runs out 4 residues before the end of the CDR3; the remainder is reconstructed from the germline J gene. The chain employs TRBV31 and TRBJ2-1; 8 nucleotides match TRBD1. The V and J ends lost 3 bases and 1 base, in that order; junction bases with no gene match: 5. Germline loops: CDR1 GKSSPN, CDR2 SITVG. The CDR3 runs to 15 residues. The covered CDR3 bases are TGTGCCTGGAGATTTAACAGGGGGAACTATGCT. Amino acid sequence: CAWRFNRGNYA. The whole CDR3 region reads CAWRFNRGNYAEQFF.